The present T cell receptor (beta chain) was sequenced within a study of blood T cell repertoires in COVID-19. The overall study: PBMCs, B-cell-depleted T cells, or T cells provided the cDNA or gDNA that made up the material.

Original data processing: Reference gene primer amplification gave nucleated cell count estimates. Measured with immunoSEQ multiplex PCR; TCRdb has only the in-frame clones, and not every one. The V and J calls and the clone size are those of that table, but D and trimming were determined from the DNA. Of some 130,000 clones listed, under 85% are singletons. The TCR was taken from a man aged 40-49 years with active or convalescent COVID-19. The source material was peripheral blood.

CDR3 sequence reads: CAWSSGGSRNTIYF. DNA of the CDR3: TGTGCCTGGAGTTCCGGCGGCTCCCGAAACACCATATATTTT. V and J are TRBV30 and TRBJ1-3; D is ambiguous. V dropped 2 bases and J dropped 5 bases, with 13 bases sitting between them. The CDR3 spans 14 residues. CDR1 and CDR2 from the germline V gene are GTSNPN and SVGIG (reference sequence).